This T cell receptor beta chain is drawn from a study of blood T cell repertoires in COVID-19. This clone was observed at least ten times. Germline CDR1 reads LGHDT; CDR2 reads YNNKEL (reference sequence). The CDR3 extends over 14 amino acids. V gave up 1 base and J gave up 4 bases; unmatched junction bases: 0. In the authors' methods: The authors estimated nucleated cell counts from reference gene primer amplification. Produced via immunoSEQ multiplex PCR; TCRdb's table is partial and in-frame only. V and J calls and clone size are given by that table; D and trimming were obtained from the DNA. This repertoire shows 190,000 or so clones, approximately 78% found once; its top ten account for around 9%. Clinical histories supplied by participants themselves formed the basis of cohort assignment. Before being deemed recovered, Cohort 3 donors had two negative PCRs, clearance, or symptom resolution.

Sequencing was done on a sample of PBMCs or T cells enriched from blood (not recorded which). V usage is TRBV3-1 (or the pseudogene TRBV3-2) and J usage is TRBJ1-2, with TRBD1 matching over 10 bases. The sequence derives from a middle-aged man who had recovered from COVID-19. Written as DNA, the CDR3 is TGTGCCAGCAGCCAAGGGACAGGGGGCTATGGCTACACCTTC. Translated, it gives CASSQGTGGYGYTF.